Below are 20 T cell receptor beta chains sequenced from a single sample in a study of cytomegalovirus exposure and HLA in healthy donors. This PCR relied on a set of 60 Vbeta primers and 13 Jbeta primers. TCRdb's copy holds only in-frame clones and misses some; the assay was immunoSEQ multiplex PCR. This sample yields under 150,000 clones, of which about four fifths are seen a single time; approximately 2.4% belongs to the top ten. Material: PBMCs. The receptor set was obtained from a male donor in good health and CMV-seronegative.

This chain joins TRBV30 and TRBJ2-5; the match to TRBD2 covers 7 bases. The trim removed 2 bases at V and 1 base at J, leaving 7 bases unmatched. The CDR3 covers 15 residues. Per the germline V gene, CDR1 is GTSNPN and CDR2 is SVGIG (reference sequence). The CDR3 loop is CAWSSGTGSQETQYF. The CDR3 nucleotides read TGTGCCTGGAGTAGCGGGACCGGCAGCCAAGAGACCCAGTACTTC.

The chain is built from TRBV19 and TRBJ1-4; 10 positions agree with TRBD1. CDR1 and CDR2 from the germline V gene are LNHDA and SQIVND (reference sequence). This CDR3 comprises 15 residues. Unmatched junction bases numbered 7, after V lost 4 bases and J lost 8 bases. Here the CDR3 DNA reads TGTGCCAGTAGTAAACAAGGACAGGGGGTAGAAAAACTGTTTTTT. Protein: CASSKQGQGVEKLFF.

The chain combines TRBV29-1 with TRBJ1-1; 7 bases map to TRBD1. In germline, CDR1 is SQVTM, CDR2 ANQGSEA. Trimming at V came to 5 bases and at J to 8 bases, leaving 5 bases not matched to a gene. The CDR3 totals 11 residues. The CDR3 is CSVRGGVEAFF. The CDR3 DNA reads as TGCAGCGTTCGAGGGGGCGTCGAAGCTTTCTTT.

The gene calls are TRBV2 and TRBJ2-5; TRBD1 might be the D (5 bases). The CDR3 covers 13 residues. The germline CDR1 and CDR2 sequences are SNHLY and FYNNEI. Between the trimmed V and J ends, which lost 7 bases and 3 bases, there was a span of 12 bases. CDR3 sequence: CASNVFREETQYF. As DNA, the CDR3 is TGTGCCAGCAACGTATTCAGGGAAGAGACCCAGTACTTC. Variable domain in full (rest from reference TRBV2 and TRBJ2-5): EPEVTQTPSHQVTQMGQEVILRCVPISNHLYFYWYRQILGQKVEFLVSFYNNEISEKSEIFDDQFSVERPDGSNFTLKIRSTKLEDSAMYFCASNVFREETQYFGPGTRLLVL.

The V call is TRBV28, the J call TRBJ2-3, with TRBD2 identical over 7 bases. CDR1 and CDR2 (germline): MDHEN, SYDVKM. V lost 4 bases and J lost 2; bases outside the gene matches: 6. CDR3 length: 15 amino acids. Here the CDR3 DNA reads TGTGCCAGCAGTTACCAGCGGGAAAACACAGATACGCAGTATTTT. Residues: CASSYQRENTDTQYF.

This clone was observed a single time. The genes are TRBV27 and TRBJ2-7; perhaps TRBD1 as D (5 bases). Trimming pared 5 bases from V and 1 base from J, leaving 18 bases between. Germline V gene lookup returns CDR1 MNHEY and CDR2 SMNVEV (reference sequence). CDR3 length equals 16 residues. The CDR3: CASSPSAGLISYEQYF. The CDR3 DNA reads TGTGCCAGCAGTCCAAGCGCAGGGTTAATTTCCTACGAGCAGTACTTC.

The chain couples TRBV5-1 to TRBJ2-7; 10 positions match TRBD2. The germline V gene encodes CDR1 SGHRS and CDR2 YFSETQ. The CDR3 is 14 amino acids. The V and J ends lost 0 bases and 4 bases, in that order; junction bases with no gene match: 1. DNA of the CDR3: TGCGCCAGCAGCTTGGCTAGCGGGAGTTACGAGCAGTACTTC. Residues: CASSLASGSYEQYF.

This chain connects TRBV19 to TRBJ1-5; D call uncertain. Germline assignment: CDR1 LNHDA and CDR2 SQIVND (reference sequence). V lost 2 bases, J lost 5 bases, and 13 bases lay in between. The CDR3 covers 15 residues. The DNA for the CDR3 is TGTGCCAGTAGTATATTCGGCAGGCAATATCAGCCCCAGCATTTT. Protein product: CASSIFGRQYQPQHF.

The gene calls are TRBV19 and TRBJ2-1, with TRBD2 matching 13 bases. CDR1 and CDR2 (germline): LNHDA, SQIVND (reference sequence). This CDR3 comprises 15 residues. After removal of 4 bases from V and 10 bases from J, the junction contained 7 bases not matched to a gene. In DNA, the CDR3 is TGTGCCAGTAGTAGACGGACTAGCGGGAGTCAGGAGCAGTTCTTC. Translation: CASSRRTSGSQEQFF.

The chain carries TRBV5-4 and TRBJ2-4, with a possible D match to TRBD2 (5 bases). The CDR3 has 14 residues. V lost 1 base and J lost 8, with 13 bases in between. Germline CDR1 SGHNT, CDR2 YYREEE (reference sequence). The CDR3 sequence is CASSLKSEGDIQYF. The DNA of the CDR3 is TGTGCCAGCAGCTTGAAGTCAGAGGGTGACATTCAGTACTTC.

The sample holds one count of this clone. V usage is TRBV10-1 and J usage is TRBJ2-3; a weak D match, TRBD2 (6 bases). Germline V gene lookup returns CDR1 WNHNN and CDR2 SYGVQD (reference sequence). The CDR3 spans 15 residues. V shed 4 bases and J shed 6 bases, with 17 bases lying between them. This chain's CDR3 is CASSVGGNRRDTQYF. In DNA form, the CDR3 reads TGCGCCAGCAGTGTCGGAGGGAACCGGAGGGATACGCAGTATTTT.

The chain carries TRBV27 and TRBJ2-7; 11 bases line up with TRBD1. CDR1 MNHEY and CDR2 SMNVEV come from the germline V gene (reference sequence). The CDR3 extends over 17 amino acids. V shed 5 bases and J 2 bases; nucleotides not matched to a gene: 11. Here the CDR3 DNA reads TGTGCCAGCAGTCCCTCCGGAGGGGACAGGGGGACCTACGAGCAGTACTTC. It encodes CASSPSGGDRGTYEQYF.

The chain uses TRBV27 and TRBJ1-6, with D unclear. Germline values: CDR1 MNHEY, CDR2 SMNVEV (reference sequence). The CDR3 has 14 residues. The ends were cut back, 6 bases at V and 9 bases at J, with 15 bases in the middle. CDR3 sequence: CASSWRTYLSPLHF. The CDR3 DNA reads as TGTGCCAGCAGCTGGAGGACTTACCTTTCACCCCTCCACTTT.

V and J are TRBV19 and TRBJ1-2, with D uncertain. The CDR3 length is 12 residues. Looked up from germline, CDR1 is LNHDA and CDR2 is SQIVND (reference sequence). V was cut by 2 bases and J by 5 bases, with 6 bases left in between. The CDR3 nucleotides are TGTGCCAGTAGTATACGGGATTATGGCTACACCTTC. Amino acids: CASSIRDYGYTF.

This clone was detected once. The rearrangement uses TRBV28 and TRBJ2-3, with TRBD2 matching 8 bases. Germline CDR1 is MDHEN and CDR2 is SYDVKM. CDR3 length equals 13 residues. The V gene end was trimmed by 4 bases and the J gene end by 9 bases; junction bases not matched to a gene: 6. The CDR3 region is CASSSSERETQYF. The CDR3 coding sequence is TGTGCCAGCAGTTCGTCCGAGCGGGAGACGCAGTATTTT.

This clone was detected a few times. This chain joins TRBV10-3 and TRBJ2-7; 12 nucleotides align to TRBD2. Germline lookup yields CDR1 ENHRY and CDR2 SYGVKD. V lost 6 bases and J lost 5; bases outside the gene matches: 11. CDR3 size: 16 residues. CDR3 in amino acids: CAIRSPSGLAGNEQYF. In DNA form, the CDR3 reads TGTGCCATCAGAAGTCCTTCTGGACTAGCGGGGAACGAGCAGTACTTC.

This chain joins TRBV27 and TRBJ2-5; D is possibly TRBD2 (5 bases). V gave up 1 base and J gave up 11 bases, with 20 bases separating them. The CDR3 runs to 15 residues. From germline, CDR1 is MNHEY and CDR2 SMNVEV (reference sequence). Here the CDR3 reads CASSLWSGLIWEQYF. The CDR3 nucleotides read TGTGCCAGCAGTTTATGGAGCGGCCTTATTTGGGAGCAGTACTTC.

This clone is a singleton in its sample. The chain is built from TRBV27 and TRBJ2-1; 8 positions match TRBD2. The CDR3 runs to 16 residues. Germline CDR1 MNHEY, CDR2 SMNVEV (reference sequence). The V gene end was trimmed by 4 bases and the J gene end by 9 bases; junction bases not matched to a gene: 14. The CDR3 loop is CASSYPAGVHIGEQFF. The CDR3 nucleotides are TGTGCCAGCAGTTATCCAGCGGGAGTCCACATTGGTGAGCAGTTCTTC.

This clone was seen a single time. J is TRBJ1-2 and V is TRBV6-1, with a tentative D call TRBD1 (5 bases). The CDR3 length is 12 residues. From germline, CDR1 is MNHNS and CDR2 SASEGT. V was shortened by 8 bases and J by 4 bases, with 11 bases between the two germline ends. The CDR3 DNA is TGTGCCAGCCGAATCAGGGTCTATGGCTACACCTTC. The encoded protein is CASRIRVYGYTF.

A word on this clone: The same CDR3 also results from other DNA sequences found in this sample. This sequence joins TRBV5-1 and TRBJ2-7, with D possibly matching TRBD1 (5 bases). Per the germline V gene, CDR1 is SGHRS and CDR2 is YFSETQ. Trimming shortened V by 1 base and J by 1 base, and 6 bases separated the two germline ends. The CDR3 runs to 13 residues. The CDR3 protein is CASSLTGSYEQYF. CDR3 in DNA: TGCGCCAGCAGCTTGACAGGATCCTACGAGCAGTACTTC.